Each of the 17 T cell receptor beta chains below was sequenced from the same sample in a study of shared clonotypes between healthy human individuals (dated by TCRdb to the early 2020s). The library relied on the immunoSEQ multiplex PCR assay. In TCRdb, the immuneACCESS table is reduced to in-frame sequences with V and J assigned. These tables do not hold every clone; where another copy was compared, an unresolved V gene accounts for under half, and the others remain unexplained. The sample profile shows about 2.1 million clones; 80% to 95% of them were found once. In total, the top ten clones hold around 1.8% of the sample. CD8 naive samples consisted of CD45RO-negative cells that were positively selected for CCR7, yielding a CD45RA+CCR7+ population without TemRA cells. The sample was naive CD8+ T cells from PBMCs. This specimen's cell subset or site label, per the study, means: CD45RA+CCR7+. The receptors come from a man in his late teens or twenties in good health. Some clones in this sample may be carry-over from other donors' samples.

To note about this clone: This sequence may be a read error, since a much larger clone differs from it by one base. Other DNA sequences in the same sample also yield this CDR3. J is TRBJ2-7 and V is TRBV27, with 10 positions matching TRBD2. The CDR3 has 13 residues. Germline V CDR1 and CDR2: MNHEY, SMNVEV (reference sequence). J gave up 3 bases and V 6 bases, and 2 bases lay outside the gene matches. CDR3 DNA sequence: TGTGCCAGCAGCTTAGCGGGAGGCTACGAGCAGTACTTC. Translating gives CASSLAGGYEQYF.

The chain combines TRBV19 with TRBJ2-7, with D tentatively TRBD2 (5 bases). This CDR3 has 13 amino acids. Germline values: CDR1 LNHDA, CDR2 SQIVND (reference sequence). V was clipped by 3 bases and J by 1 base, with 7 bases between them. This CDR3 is CASSMGASYEQYF. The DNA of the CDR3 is TGTGCCAGTAGTATGGGAGCGTCCTACGAGCAGTACTTC.

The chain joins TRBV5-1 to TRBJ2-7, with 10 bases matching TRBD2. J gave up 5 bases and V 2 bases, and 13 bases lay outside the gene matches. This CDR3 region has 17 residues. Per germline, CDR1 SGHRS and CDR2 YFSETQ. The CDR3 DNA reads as TGCGCCAGCAGCTTTTTAAGCCTAGCGGGAGCTGCGAACGAGCAGTACTTC. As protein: CASSFLSLAGAANEQYF.

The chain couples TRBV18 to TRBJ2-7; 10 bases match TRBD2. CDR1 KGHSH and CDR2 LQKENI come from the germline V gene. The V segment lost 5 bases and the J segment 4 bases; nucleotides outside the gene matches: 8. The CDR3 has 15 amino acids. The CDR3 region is CASSSGTSETYEQYF. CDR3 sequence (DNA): TGTGCCAGCTCATCTGGGACTAGCGAGACATACGAGCAGTACTTC. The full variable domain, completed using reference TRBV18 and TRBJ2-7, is NAGVMQNPRHLVRRRGQEARLRCSPMKGHSHVYWYRQLPEEGLKFMVYLQKENIIDESGMPKERFSAEFPKEGPSILRIQQVVRGDSAAYFCASSSGTSETYEQYFGPGTRLTVT.

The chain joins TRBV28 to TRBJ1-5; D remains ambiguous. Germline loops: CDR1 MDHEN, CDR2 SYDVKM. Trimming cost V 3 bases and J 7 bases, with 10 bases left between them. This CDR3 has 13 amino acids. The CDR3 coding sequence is TGTGCCAGCAGTTTGCCTCGAAGGCAGCCCCAGCATTTT. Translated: CASSLPRRQPQHF.

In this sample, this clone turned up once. CDR3 loop: CASSYWDRGTEAFF. The CDR3 coding sequence is TGTGCCAGCAGTTACTGGGACAGGGGCACTGAAGCTTTCTTT. The chain uses TRBV6-5 and TRBJ1-1; 10 positions match TRBD1. The V segment lost 1 base and the J segment 4 bases; nucleotides outside the gene matches: 0. Germline loops: CDR1 MNHEY, CDR2 SVGAGI. CDR3 length equals 14 residues.

CDR3 sequence (DNA): TGTGCCAGCAGTTCGACATCTTCTTTGGCTGAAGCTTTCTTT. This codes for CASSSTSSLAEAFF. V gene TRBV28 combines with J gene TRBJ1-1, with D hard to call. The CDR3 is 14 amino acids. From germline, CDR1 is MDHEN and CDR2 SYDVKM. Between the trimmed V and J ends, which lost 4 bases and 6 bases, there was a span of 15 bases.

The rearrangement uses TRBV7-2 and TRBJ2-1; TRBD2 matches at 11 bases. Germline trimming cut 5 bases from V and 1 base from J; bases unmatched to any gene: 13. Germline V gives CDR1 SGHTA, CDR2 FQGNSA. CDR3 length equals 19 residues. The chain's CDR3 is CASSTRSGRAGRSYNEQFF. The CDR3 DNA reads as TGTGCCAGCAGCACTCGTAGCGGGAGGGCCGGGAGATCCTACAATGAGCAGTTCTTC. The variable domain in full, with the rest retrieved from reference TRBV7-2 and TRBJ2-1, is GAGVSQSPSNKVTEKGKDVELRCDPISGHTALYWYRQSLGQGLEFLIYFQGNSAPDKSGLPSDRFSAERTGGSVSTLTIQRTQQEDSAVYLCASSTRSGRAGRSYNEQFFGPGTRLTVL.

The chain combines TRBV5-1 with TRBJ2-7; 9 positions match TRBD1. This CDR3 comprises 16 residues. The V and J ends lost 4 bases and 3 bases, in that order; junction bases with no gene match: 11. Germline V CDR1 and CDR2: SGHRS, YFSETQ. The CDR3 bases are TGCGCCAGCAGCCCCCGCCGGGACAGGGTGAGCTACGAGCAGTACTTC. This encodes CASSPRRDRVSYEQYF.

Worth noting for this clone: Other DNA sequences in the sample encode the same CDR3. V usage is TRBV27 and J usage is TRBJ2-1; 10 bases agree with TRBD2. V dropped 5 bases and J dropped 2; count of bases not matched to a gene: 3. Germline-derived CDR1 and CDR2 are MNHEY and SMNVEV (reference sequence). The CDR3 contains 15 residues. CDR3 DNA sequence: TGTGCCAGCAGTATTAGCGGGAGGCCCTACAATGAGCAGTTCTTC. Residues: CASSISGRPYNEQFF.

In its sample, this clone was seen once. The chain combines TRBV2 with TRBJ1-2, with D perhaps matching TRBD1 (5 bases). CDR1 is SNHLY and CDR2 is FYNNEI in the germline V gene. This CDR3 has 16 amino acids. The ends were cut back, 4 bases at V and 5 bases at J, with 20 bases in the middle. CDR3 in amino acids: CASSGERGSGPYGYTF. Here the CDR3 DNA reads TGTGCCAGCAGTGGCGAGCGGGGGTCTGGCCCTTATGGCTACACCTTC.

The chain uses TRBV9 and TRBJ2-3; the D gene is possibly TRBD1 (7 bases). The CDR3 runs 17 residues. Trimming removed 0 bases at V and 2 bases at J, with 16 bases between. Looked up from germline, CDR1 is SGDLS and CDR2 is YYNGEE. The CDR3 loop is CASSVDPGGLITDTQYF. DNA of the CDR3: TGTGCCAGCAGCGTAGACCCAGGGGGACTGATCACAGATACGCAGTATTTT.

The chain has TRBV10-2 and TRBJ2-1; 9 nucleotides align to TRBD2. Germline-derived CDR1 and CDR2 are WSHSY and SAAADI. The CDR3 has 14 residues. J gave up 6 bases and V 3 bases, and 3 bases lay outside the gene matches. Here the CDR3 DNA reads TGCGCCAGCAGTGATGCGGGAGGGGGCAATGAGCAGTTCTTC. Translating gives CASSDAGGGNEQFF.

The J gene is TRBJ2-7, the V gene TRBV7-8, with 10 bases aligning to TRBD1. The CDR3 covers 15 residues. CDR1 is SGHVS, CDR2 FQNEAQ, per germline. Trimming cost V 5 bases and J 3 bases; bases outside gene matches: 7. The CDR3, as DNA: TGTGCCAGCAGCGGCCGGGACAGGGGACTCTACGAGCAGTACTTC. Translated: CASSGRDRGLYEQYF.

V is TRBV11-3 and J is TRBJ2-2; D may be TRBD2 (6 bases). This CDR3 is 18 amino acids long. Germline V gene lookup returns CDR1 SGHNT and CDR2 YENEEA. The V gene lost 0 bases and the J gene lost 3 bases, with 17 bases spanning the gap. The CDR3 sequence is CASSLDPSGEEDTGELFF. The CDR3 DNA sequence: TGTGCCAGCAGCTTAGATCCATCCGGGGAGGAGGACACCGGGGAGCTGTTTTTT.

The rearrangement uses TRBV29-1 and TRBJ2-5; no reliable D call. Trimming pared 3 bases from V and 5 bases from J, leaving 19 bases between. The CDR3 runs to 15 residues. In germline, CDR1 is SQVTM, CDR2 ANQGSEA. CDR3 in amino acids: CSVDGSQTSWETQYF. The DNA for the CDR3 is TGCAGCGTTGATGGGTCCCAGACCTCTTGGGAGACCCAGTACTTC.

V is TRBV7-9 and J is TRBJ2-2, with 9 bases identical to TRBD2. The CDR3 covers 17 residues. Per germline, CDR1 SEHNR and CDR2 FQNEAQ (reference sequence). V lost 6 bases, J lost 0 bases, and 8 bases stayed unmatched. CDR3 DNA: TGTGCCAGCAGGAGCCACCTAGCGGGACCGAACACCGGGGAGCTGTTTTTT. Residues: CASRSHLAGPNTGELFF. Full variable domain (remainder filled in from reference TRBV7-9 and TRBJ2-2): DTGVSQNPRHKITKRGQNVTFRCDPISEHNRLYWYRQTLGQGPEFLTYFQNEAQLEKSRLLSDRFSAERPKGSFSTLEIQRTEQGDSAMYLCASRSHLAGPNTGELFFGEGSRLTVL.